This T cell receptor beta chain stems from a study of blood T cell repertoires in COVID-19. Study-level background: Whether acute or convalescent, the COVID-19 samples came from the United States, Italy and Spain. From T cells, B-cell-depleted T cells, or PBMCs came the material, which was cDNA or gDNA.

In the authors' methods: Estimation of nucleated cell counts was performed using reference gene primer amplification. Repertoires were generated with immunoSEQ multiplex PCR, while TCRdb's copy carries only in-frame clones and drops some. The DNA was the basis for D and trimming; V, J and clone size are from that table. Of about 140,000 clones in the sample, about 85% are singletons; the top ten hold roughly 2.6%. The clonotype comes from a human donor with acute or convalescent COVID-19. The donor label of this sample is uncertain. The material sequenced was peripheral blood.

CDR3 protein: CASSPGTGDQPQHF. The CDR3 region has the DNA TGTGCCAGCTCACCAGGGACAGGGGATCAGCCCCAGCATTTT. This chain uses TRBV18 with TRBJ1-5, with 10 bases lining up with TRBD1. The J segment lost 5 bases and the V segment lost 2 bases, leaving 0 bases of the junction unmatched. Germline lookup yields CDR1 KGHSH and CDR2 LQKENI. There are 14 residues in the CDR3.